The 26 T cell receptor beta chains given below trace back to one sample, sequenced in a study of blood T cell repertoires in COVID-19. Data came from immunoSEQ multiplex PCR; TCRdb stores just in-frame clones and leaves some out. The sample has some 200,000 clones, about 83% seen once. The sample was peripheral blood. The receptor set was obtained from a woman between 45 and 60 years old with active or convalescent COVID-19.

The chain uses TRBV7-9 and TRBJ1-2; D is possibly TRBD1 (5 bases). The V gene's germline CDR1 is SEHNR and CDR2 FQNEAQ (reference sequence). CDR3 size: 14 residues. With 1 base removed from V and 8 bases from J, the gap between germline ends came to 14 bases. CDR3 protein: CASSLDRSAGGYTF. CDR3 nucleotide sequence: TGTGCCAGCAGCTTAGACAGGTCGGCAGGAGGCTACACCTTC.

This clone was seen a few times. The genes are TRBV7-3 and TRBJ1-2, with 7 bases fitting TRBD1. The CDR3 covers 14 residues. With 5 bases clipped from V and 3 bases from J, the junction kept 6 bases outside the gene matches. In germline, CDR1 is SGHTA, CDR2 FQGTGA. CDR3 sequence (DNA): TGTGCCAGCAGCCCTGGGACAGAACACTATGGCTACACCTTC. Its translation is CASSPGTEHYGYTF.

The chain recombines TRBV12-5 with TRBJ2-3, with TRBD1 as a possible D gene (5 bases). Germline assignment: CDR1 LGHNT and CDR2 FRNRAP. The CDR3 has 14 residues. Trimming pared 2 bases from V and 4 bases from J, leaving 10 bases between. In DNA form, the CDR3 reads TGTGCTAGTGGTTTGTTATCAGGGTCAGATACGCAGTATTTT. As protein: CASGLLSGSDTQYF.

The rearrangement links TRBV11-2 to TRBJ1-2, with 9 bases fitting TRBD1. CDR1 and CDR2 (germline): SGHAT, FQNNGV. The CDR3 has 13 residues. The trim removed 4 bases at V and 8 bases at J, leaving 5 bases unmatched. This chain's CDR3 is CASSSGQGLGYTF. The CDR3 bases are TGTGCCAGCAGCTCAGGACAGGGGTTAGGCTACACCTTC.

A note on this clone: A junction end diverges from the germline sequence, so it may reflect a read error. The chain is built from TRBV18 and TRBJ2-5; 7 bases line up with TRBD1. This CDR3 has 14 residues. Germline V gives CDR1 KGHSH, CDR2 LQKENI. The CDR3 reads CATSRTGAQETQYF. The CDR3 DNA reads TGTGCCACCTCACGGACAGGAGCCCAAGAGACCCAGTACTTC.

This chain uses TRBV2 with TRBJ1-5, with 9 bases identical to TRBD1. The CDR3 has 14 residues. Trimming took 4 bases from V and 6 from J; bases not matched to a gene: 4. Germline V gives CDR1 SNHLY, CDR2 FYNNEI. The CDR3 coding sequence is TGTGCCAGCAGTGGGACAGGGGTTAGTCAGCCCCAGCATTTT. Encoded protein: CASSGTGVSQPQHF. The whole variable domain, filled in from reference TRBV2 and TRBJ1-5, reads EPEVTQTPSHQVTQMGQEVILRCVPISNHLYFYWYRQILGQKVEFLVSFYNNEISEKSEIFDDQFSVERPDGSNFTLKIRSTKLEDSAMYFCASSGTGVSQPQHFGDGTRLSIL.

The chain uses TRBV10-3 and TRBJ1-1; D is possibly TRBD1 (6 bases). There are 14 residues in the CDR3. V was pared by 4 bases and J by 4 bases, with 13 bases between. Per germline, CDR1 ENHRY and CDR2 SYGVKD. CDR3 sequence reads: CAISGLQGSTEAFF. The CDR3 region has the DNA TGTGCCATCAGTGGGCTACAGGGAAGCACTGAAGCTTTCTTT.

The CDR3 DNA is TGTGCCAGCAGTTTCCAAGACAAGAACACTGAAGCTTTCTTT. It codes for CASSFQDKNTEAFF. The rearrangement links TRBV2 to TRBJ1-1, with D uncertain. V was trimmed by 5 bases and J by 1 base, leaving 11 bases between them. The CDR3 covers 14 residues. Germline V gives CDR1 SNHLY, CDR2 FYNNEI.

V is TRBV5-4 and J is TRBJ2-7; D call uncertain. CDR1 is SGHNT, CDR2 YYREEE, per germline (reference sequence). V was shortened by 9 bases and J by 1 base, with 17 bases between the two germline ends. The length of the CDR3 is 14 residues. The CDR3 coding sequence is TGTGCCAAGTCTCGTTCTCCAGGATCCTACGAGCAGTACTTC. The encoded protein is CAKSRSPGSYEQYF.

In this sample, this clone turned up once. The gene calls are TRBV6-5 and TRBJ2-3; D is unclear. The germline V gene has CDR1 MNHEY and CDR2 SVGAGI. The V end was cut by 10 bases, the J end by 0 bases, with 14 bases between. There are 14 residues in the CDR3. DNA of the CDR3: TGTGCCATCGGAGCTCAGTCTAGCACAGATACGCAGTATTTT. Translated, it gives CAIGAQSSTDTQYF.

V gene TRBV6-5 combines with J gene TRBJ1-5, with D possibly being TRBD1 (5 bases). Germline CDR1 and CDR2: MNHEY and SVGAGI. This CDR3 contains 13 residues. Trimming cost V 0 bases and J 6 bases, with 6 bases left between them. CDR3 amino acids: CASSYSRVQPQHF. The CDR3 DNA sequence: TGTGCCAGCAGTTACTCCAGGGTTCAGCCCCAGCATTTT.

The chain joins TRBV2 to TRBJ1-2; D unclear. V was pared by 3 bases and J by 7 bases, with 15 bases between. The CDR3 contains 14 residues. Germline V gives CDR1 SNHLY, CDR2 FYNNEI. CDR3 amino acids: CASSEEEVKGGYTF. As DNA, the CDR3 is TGTGCCAGCAGTGAGGAGGAGGTTAAGGGTGGCTACACCTTC.

This chain uses TRBV19 with TRBJ1-5; TRBD1 is a possible D gene (6 bases). The V end was cut by 3 bases, the J end by 3 bases, with 12 bases between. The CDR3 has 15 residues. In germline, CDR1 is LNHDA, CDR2 SQIVND (reference sequence). CDR3 DNA sequence: TGTGCCAGTAGTATCTCGGACAGAAACAATCAGCCCCAGCATTTT. This encodes CASSISDRNNQPQHF.

This clone was recorded once. This CDR3 is also generated by other DNA sequences in the sample. The CDR3 is CASSITGDNSPLHF. CDR3 DNA: TGTGCCAGTAGTATTACAGGGGATAATTCACCCCTCCACTTT. This chain links TRBV19 with TRBJ1-6; 7 bases agree with TRBD1. The trim removed 3 bases at V and 5 bases at J, leaving 1 base unmatched. Germline V gene lookup returns CDR1 LNHDA and CDR2 SQIVND (reference sequence). The CDR3 spans 14 residues. Full variable domain (rest looked up from reference TRBV19 and TRBJ1-6): DGGITQSPKYLFRKEGQNVTLSCEQNLNHDAMYWYRQDPGQGLRLIYYSQIVNDFQKGDIAEGYSVSREKKESFPLTVTSAQKNPTAFYLCASSITGDNSPLHFGNGTRLTVT.

The gene calls are TRBV29-1 and TRBJ1-2; the match to TRBD1 covers 8 bases. V lost 7 bases, J lost 2 bases, and 3 bases stayed unmatched. The CDR3 is 12 amino acids. Germline V gene lookup returns CDR1 SQVTM and CDR2 ANQGSEA. The CDR3 DNA is TGCAGCGCCGACAGGGGAAACTATGGCTACACCTTC. Amino acid sequence: CSADRGNYGYTF. Combining the CDR3 with reference TRBV29-1 and TRBJ1-2 gives the whole variable domain SAVISQKPSRDICQRGTSLTIQCQVDSQVTMMFWYRQQPGQSLTLIATANQGSEATYESGFVIDKFPISRPNLTFSTLTVSNMSPEDSSIYLCSADRGNYGYTFGSGTRLTVV.

The genes are TRBV29-1 and TRBJ1-4; D is unresolved. V lost 5 bases, J lost 6 bases, and 13 bases lay in between. Germline-derived CDR1 and CDR2 are SQVTM and ANQGSEA. The CDR3 loop spans 13 amino acids. The chain's CDR3 is CSVKPVGYEKLFF. CDR3 nucleotides: TGCAGCGTTAAGCCCGTCGGGTATGAAAAACTGTTTTTT.

This clone was detected once. This chain uses TRBV3-1 (or the pseudogene TRBV3-2) with TRBJ2-1; tentatively, D is TRBD1 (5 bases). The CDR3 is 12 residues long. The V and J ends lost 4 bases and 11 bases respectively, with 12 bases between them. Per germline, CDR1 LGHDT and CDR2 YNNKEL (reference sequence). The CDR3 DNA follows: TGTGCCAGCAGCCTCCAGGGCCTTCAGCAGTTCTTC. The encoded protein is CASSLQGLQQFF.

V is TRBV3-1 (or the pseudogene TRBV3-2) and J is TRBJ1-5; 7 bases align to TRBD1. CDR3 length: 15 amino acids. J was trimmed by 2 bases and V by 4 bases; bases with no gene match: 5. The germline V gene has CDR1 LGHDT and CDR2 YNNKEL (reference sequence). For the CDR3, the DNA is TGTGCCAGCAGCCCGACAGGGAAAGGCAATCAGCCCCAGCATTTT. It translates to CASSPTGKGNQPQHF.

The rearrangement joins TRBV5-1 to TRBJ2-3; D may be TRBD1 (5 bases). Germline V gives CDR1 SGHRS, CDR2 YFSETQ. The length of the CDR3 is 15 residues. The V and J ends lost 0 bases and 2 bases respectively, with 10 bases between them. CDR3 nucleotide sequence: TGCGCCAGCAGCTTGGCCGCAGGGAACACAGATACGCAGTATTTT. Residues: CASSLAAGNTDTQYF.

V gene TRBV5-4 combines with J gene TRBJ2-7; 7 nucleotides align to TRBD1. After removal of 4 bases from V and 0 bases from J, the junction contained 4 bases not matched to a gene. Germline CDR1 and CDR2: SGHNT and YYREEE (reference sequence). The CDR3 covers 14 residues. As DNA, the CDR3 is TGTGCCAGCAGCCCCGGGACAGTCTCCTACGAGCAGTACTTC. Amino acid sequence: CASSPGTVSYEQYF.

This clone has a single count. V is TRBV30 and J is TRBJ2-5; 10 positions match TRBD2. Germline V lookup: CDR1 GTSNPN, CDR2 SVGIG (reference sequence). With 4 bases clipped from V and 4 bases from J, the junction kept 3 bases outside the gene matches. The CDR3 covers 13 residues. The chain's CDR3 is CAWTLAGTETQYF. The CDR3 region has the DNA TGTGCCTGGACACTAGCGGGAACAGAGACCCAGTACTTC.

This clone was observed once. CDR3 protein: CASSPNPTVEGREQYV. CDR3 nucleotide sequence: TGTGCCAGCAGCCCTAACCCGACAGTGGAGGGTCGCGAGCAGTACGTC. The chain carries TRBV5-4 and TRBJ2-7; TRBD2 might be the D (6 bases). This CDR3 spans 16 amino acids. The V end was cut by 4 bases, the J end by 6 bases, with 23 bases between. CDR1 is SGHNT, CDR2 YYREEE, per germline (reference sequence).

V and J are TRBV6-5 and TRBJ2-5; TRBD2 matches at 11 bases. The V gene end was trimmed by 0 bases and the J gene end by 9 bases; junction bases not matched to a gene: 9. The CDR3 has 16 amino acids. The germline V gene encodes CDR1 MNHEY and CDR2 SVGAGI. The DNA of the CDR3 is TGTGCCAGCAGTTACTCTCTAGCGGGGGGACCATCGGCCCAGTACTTC. Amino acid sequence: CASSYSLAGGPSAQYF.

The gene calls are TRBV5-1 and TRBJ1-1; TRBD1 is a possible D gene (5 bases). Germline lookup yields CDR1 SGHRS and CDR2 YFSETQ. CDR3 length equals 14 residues. The germline V and J ends were trimmed by 5 bases and 0 bases, with 11 bases remaining between them. The CDR3 bases are TGCGCCAGCAGTTCCACAGGTATGAACACTGAAGCTTTCTTT. Translating it yields CASSSTGMNTEAFF.

This clone was seen a few times. This chain uses TRBV19 with TRBJ2-1, with 7 nucleotides matching TRBD2. The CDR3 sequence is 14 residues long. V lost 6 bases and J lost 5; bases outside the gene matches: 7. Germline-derived CDR1 and CDR2 are LNHDA and SQIVND (reference sequence). CDR3 DNA: TGTGCCAGTAGGAGGGGAGGGGTGGACAATGAGCAGTTCTTC. Amino acid sequence: CASRRGGVDNEQFF.

Only a few counts were recorded for this clone. The gene calls are TRBV10-3 and TRBJ2-1, with D possibly being TRBD2 (6 bases). Germline-derived CDR1 and CDR2 are ENHRY and SYGVKD. The CDR3 is made up of 17 amino acids. Trimming took 2 bases from V and 7 from J, leaving 21 bases between them. The CDR3 spells CAISEPPWRGRWNEQFF. As DNA, the CDR3 is TGTGCCATCAGTGAGCCCCCTTGGAGGGGCCGGTGGAATGAGCAGTTCTTC.